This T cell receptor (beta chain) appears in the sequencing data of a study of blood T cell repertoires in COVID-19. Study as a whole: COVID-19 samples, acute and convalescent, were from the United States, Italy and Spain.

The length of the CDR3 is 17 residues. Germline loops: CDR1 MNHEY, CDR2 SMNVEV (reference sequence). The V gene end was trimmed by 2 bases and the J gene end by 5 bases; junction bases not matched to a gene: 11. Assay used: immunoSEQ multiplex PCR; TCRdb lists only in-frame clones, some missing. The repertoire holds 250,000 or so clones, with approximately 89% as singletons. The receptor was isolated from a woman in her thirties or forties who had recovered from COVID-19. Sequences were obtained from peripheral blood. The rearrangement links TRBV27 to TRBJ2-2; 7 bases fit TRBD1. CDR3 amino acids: CASSLTHDRVGTGELFF. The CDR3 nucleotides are TGTGCCAGCAGTTTAACTCACGACAGGGTCGGTACCGGGGAGCTGTTTTTT.